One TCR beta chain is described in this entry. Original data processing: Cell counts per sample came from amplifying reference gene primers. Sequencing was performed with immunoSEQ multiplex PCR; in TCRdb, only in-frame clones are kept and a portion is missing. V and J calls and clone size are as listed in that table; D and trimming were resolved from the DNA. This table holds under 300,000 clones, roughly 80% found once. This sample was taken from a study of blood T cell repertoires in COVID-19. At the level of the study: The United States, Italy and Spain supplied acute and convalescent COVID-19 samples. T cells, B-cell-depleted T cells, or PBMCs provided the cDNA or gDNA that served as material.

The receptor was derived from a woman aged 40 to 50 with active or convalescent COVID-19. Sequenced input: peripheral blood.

The CDR3 loop is CASSRQGLLPTDTQYF. For the CDR3, the DNA is TGTGCCAGCAGTCGCCAGGGGTTACTCCCCACAGATACGCAGTATTTT. V usage is TRBV11-2 and J usage is TRBJ2-3; D is possibly TRBD1 (6 bases). CDR3 length equals 16 residues. Germline V CDR1 and CDR2: SGHAT, FQNNGV. V was clipped by 6 bases and J by 2 bases, with 18 bases between them.